The source of this T cell receptor beta chain is a study of blood T cells in healthy people across ages. A J-beta primer mix and a sample-barcoded 5' primer were used in a second PCR of roughly 6 to 12 cycles. TCRdb reprocessed the 5' RACE reads with MiXCR, giving one entry per CDR3 protein. Here the sample spans 800,000 or so distinct CDR3 sequences, around a quarter being singletons. This CDR3 has 14 amino acids. The V and J ends lost 2 bases and 2 bases respectively, with 8 bases between them. The same sample was also studied in work on T cells of mothers and their children. From that paper: The study recruited a few healthy Caucasian mothers and their six children as donors. Mothers gave over 10 million TCR beta CDR3 reads each, and children roughly 3.3 million each.

The V gene is TRBV12-3 or TRBV12-4, the J gene TRBJ2-3; possibly TRBD2 for D (5 bases). The specimen sequenced was blood. This sequence was found in a boy aged 10-17 years in good health. CDR3: CASSLWEYTDTQYF. DNA for the CDR3: TGTGCCAGCAGTTTATGGGAGTACACAGATACGCAGTATTTT.